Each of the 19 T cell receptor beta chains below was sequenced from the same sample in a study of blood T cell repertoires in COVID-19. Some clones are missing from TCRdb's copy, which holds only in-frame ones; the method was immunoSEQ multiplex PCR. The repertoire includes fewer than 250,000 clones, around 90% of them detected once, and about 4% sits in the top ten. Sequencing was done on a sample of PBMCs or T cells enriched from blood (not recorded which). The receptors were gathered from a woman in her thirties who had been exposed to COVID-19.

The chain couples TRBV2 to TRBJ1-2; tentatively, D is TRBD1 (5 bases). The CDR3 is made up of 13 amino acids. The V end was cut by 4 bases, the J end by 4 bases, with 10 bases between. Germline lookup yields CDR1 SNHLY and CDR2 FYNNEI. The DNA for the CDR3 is TGTGCCAGCAGTGCCAGGGCCACCTATGGCTACACCTTC. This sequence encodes CASSARATYGYTF.

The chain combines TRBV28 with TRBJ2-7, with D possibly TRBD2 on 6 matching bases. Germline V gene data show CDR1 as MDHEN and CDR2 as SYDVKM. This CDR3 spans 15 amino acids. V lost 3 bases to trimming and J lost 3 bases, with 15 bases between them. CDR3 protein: CASSLPGVPSYEQYF. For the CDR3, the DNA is TGTGCCAGCAGTTTGCCGGGGGTCCCAAGCTACGAGCAGTACTTC. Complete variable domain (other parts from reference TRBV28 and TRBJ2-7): DVKVTQSSRYLVKRTGEKVFLECVQDMDHENMFWYRQDPGLGLRLIYFSYDVKMKEKGDIPEGYSVSREKKERFSLILESASTNQTSMYLCASSLPGVPSYEQYFGPGTRLTVT.

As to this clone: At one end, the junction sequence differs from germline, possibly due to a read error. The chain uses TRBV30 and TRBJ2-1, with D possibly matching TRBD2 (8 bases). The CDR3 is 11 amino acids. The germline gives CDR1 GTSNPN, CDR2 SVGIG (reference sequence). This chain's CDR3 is CAWRAGTRGLF. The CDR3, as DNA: TGTGCCTGGAGAGCCGGGACTAGGGGGCTCTTC.

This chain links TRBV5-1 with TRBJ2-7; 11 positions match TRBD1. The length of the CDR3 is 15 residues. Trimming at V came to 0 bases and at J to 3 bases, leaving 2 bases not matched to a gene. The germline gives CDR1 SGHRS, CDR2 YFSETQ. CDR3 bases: TGCGCCAGCAGCTTGGAAGGGACAGGGGGCTACGAGCAGTACTTC. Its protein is CASSLEGTGGYEQYF.

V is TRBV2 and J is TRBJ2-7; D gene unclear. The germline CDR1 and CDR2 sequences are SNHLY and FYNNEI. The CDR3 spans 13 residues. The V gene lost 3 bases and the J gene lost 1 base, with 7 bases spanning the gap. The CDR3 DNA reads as TGTGCCAGCAGTGATCCCAGGTCCTACGAGCAGTACTTC. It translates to CASSDPRSYEQYF.

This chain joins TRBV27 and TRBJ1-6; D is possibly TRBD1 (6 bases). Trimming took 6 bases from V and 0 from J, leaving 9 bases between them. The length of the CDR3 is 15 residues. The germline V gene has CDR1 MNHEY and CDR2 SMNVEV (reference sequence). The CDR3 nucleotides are TGTGCCAGCAGGGACAGTAGCTCCTATAATTCACCCCTCCACTTT. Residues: CASRDSSSYNSPLHF.

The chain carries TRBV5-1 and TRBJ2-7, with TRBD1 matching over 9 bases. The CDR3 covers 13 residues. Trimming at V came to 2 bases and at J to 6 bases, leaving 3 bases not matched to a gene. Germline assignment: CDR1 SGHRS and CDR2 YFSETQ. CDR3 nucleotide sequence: TGCGCCAGCAGCTTTGGACAGGGGTCCGAGCAGTACTTC. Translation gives CASSFGQGSEQYF.

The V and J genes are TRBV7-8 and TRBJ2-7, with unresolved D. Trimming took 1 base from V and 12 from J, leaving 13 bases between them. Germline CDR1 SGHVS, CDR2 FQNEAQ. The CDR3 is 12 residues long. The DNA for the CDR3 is TGTGCCAGCAGCTTAGGGGCTCGGTCCTTGTACTTC. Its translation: CASSLGARSLYF. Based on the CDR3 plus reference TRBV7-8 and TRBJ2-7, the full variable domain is GAGVSQSPRYKVAKRGQDVALRCDPISGHVSLFWYQQALGQGPEFLTYFQNEAQLDKSGLPSDRFFAERPEGSVSTLKIQRTQQEDSAVYLCASSLGARSLYFGPGTRLTVT.

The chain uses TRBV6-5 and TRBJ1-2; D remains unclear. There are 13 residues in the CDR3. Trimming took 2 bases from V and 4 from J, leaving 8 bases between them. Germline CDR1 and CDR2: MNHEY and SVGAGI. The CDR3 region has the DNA TGTGCCAGCAGTTACCATCCAGTCTATGGCTACACCTTC. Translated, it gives CASSYHPVYGYTF.

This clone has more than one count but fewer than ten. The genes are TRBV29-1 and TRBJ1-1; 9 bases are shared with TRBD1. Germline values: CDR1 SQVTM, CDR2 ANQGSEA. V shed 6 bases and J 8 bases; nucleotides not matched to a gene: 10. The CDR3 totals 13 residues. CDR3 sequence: CSVIPGQGYEAFF. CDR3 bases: TGCAGCGTCATCCCGGGACAGGGTTACGAAGCTTTCTTT.

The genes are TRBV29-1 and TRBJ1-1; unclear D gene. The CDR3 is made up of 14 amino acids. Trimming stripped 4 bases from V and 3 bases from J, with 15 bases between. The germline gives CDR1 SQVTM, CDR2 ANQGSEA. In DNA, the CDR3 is TGCAGCGTTGCCCGAGTTACGTCTGACACTGAAGCTTTCTTT. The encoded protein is CSVARVTSDTEAFF.

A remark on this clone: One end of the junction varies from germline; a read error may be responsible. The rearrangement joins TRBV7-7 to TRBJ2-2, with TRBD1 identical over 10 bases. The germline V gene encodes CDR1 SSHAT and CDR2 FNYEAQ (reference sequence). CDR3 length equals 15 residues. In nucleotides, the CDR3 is TGTGCTAGCAGCCGGACAGGGGGGAACACCGGGGAGCTGTTTTTT. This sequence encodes CASSRTGGNTGELFF.

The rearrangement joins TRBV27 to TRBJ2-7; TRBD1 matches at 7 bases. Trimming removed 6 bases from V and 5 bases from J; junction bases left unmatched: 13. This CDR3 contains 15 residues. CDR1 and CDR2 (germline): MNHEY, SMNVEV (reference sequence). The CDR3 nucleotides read TGTGCCAGCAGAGCATACAGGGGCAGGAAGAACGAGCAGTACTTC. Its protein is CASRAYRGRKNEQYF.

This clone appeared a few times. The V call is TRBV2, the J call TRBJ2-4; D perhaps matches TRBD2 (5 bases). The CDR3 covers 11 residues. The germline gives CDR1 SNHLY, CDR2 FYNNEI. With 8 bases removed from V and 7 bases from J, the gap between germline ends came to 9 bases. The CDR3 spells CASFRRNIQYF. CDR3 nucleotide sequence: TGTGCCAGCTTCCGGAGGAACATTCAGTACTTC.

The CDR3 is CASSLLGSTSYEQYF. Here the CDR3 DNA reads TGTGCCAGCAGCTTGTTAGGGAGCACCTCCTACGAGCAGTACTTC. The chain uses TRBV5-4 and TRBJ2-7, with TRBD2 as a possible D gene (5 bases). This CDR3 contains 15 residues. The ends were cut back, 1 base at V and 0 bases at J, with 11 bases in the middle. Germline-derived CDR1 and CDR2 are SGHNT and YYREEE (reference sequence).

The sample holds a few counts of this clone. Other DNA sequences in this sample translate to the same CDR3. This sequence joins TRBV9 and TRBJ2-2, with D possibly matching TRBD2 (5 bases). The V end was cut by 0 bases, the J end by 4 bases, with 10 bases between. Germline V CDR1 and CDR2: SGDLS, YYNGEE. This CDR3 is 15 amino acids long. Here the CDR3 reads CASSVASGSTGELFF. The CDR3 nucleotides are TGTGCCAGCAGCGTAGCTTCGGGGAGCACCGGGGAGCTGTTTTTT.

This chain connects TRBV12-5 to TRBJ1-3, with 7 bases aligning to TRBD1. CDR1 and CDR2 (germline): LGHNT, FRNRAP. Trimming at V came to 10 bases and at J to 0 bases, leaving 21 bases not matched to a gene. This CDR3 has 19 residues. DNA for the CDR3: TGTGCTACCATCGGCGGGGACAGAGTTTCCCTCAGCTCTGGAAACACCATATATTTT. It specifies CATIGGDRVSLSSGNTIYF.

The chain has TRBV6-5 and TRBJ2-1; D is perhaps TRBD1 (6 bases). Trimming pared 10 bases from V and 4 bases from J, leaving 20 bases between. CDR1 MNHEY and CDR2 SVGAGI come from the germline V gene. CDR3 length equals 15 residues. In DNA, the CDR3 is TGTGCCATCTCAGGGGTTAGGGGCTCATACAATGAGCAGTTCTTC. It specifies CAISGVRGSYNEQFF.

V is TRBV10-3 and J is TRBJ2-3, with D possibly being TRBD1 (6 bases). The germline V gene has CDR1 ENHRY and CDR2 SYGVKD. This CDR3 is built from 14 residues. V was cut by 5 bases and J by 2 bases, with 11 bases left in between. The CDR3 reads CAISIRDNTDTQYF. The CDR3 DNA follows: TGTGCCATCAGTATCCGGGACAACACAGATACGCAGTATTTT.